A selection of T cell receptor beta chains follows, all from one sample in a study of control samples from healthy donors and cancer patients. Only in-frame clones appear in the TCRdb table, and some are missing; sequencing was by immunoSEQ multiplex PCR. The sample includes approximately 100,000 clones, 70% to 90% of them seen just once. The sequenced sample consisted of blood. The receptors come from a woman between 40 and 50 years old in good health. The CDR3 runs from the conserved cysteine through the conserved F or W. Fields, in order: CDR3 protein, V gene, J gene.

CDR3: CASSVDGYSNQPQHF
V: TRBV9
J: TRBJ1-5

CDR3: CASSLQGASYNEQFF
V: TRBV3-1/TRBV3-2
J: TRBJ2-1

CDR3: CASSVAGQGVYGYTF
V: TRBV9
J: TRBJ1-2

CDR3: CACRKGTSGYNEQFF
V: TRBV30
J: TRBJ2-1

CDR3: CASSIEGTGVSSPLHF
V: TRBV19
J: TRBJ1-6

CDR3: CASSQVRTGSETQYF
V: TRBV3-1/TRBV3-2
J: TRBJ2-5

CDR3: CASSSTHRQGSGETQYF
V: TRBV5-6
J: TRBJ2-5

CDR3: CASTVTGSGNTIYF
V: TRBV25-1
J: TRBJ1-3

CDR3: CASSRSTGQNEQYF
V: TRBV5-1
J: TRBJ2-7

CDR3: CASSYHRGNYGYTF
V: TRBV6-5
J: TRBJ1-2

CDR3: CASSPTATGELFF
V: TRBV19
J: TRBJ2-2

CDR3: CAISGSGENIQYF
V: TRBV10-3
J: TRBJ2-4

CDR3: CASSHTRDGYGYTF
V: TRBV18
J: TRBJ1-2

CDR3: CASSPLQGAEQYF
V: TRBV12-3/TRBV12-4
J: TRBJ2-7

CDR3: CASSYLTGDYGYTF
V: TRBV6-2/TRBV6-3
J: TRBJ1-2

CDR3: CASSLGPGELFF
V: TRBV7-2
J: TRBJ2-2

CDR3: CASGGRQGNYEQYF
V: TRBV7-9
J: TRBJ2-7

CDR3: CAISEGSPGTYGYTF
V: TRBV10-3
J: TRBJ1-2

CDR3: CAWSVGLGSNEKLFF
V: TRBV30
J: TRBJ1-4

CDR3: CASRREGGHGISPLHF
V: TRBV10-2
J: TRBJ1-6

CDR3: CASSFRPSGAQETQYF
V: TRBV7-2
J: TRBJ2-5

CDR3: CASTLTGVNTEAFF
V: TRBV7-9
J: TRBJ1-1

CDR3: CASSYDRGEEAFF
V: TRBV6-6
J: TRBJ1-1

CDR3: CASRRQESNYGYTF
V: TRBV2
J: TRBJ1-2

CDR3: CASNASGRNGYTF
V: TRBV10-2
J: TRBJ1-2